The present entry profiles one T cell receptor (beta chain) with its context. Its antigen remains unidentified. Clones were sequenced by immunoSEQ multiplex PCR, and TCRdb holds only the in-frame ones, with some missing. The profile covers under 150,000 clones, with 88% appearing a single time and 6.5% taken by the ten largest. This sample stems from a study of T cell responses to AZD1222 COVID-19 vaccine. Study observations and caveats: It should be noted that donors were predominantly white British and more often female, and clonal diversity was possibly underestimated.

V lost 2 bases to trimming and J lost 5 bases, with 10 bases between them. Germline V gene data show CDR1 as MNHEY and CDR2 as SVGAGI. The CDR3 is 13 amino acids. Pooled samples include second doses given at about 4 or 12 weeks. This TCR was sampled from an adult who received the AZD1222 COVID-19 vaccine. The gene calls are TRBV6-5 and TRBJ2-7, with D tentatively TRBD2 (6 bases). The material sequenced was peripheral blood, taken 28 days after the second AZD1222 dose. The CDR3 region has the DNA TGTGCCAGCAGTTACCCCGGCGGGAACGAGCAGTACTTC. Amino acid sequence: CASSYPGGNEQYF.